This T cell receptor (beta chain) was profiled in a study of blood T cell repertoires in COVID-19. Across the study: The origin of the acute and convalescent COVID-19 samples was the United States, Italy and Spain. Nucleic acid was either cDNA or gDNA, and it came from T cells, B-cell-depleted T cells, or PBMCs.

V was clipped by 4 bases and J by 4 bases, with 11 bases between them. Looked up from germline, CDR1 is SGHNT and CDR2 is YYREEE (reference sequence). The CDR3 has 13 amino acids. In the original workflow: Amplifying reference gene primers gave estimates of nucleated cell counts. Sequenced by immunoSEQ multiplex PCR; TCRdb stores in-frame clones only, minus some. Clone size and the V and J calls come from that table; the DNA yielded D and trimming. The repertoire holds over 200,000 clones, with 86% as singletons. The sample taken for sequencing was peripheral blood. The TCR was taken from a man aged 40-49 years who had recovered from COVID-19. The rearrangement uses TRBV5-4 and TRBJ1-1; possible D gene TRBD1, 5 bases. The CDR3 loop is CASSPPGGTEAFF. The CDR3 coding sequence is TGTGCCAGCAGCCCCCCCGGGGGCACTGAAGCTTTCTTT.